These 18 T cell receptor beta chains originate from one sample sequenced in a study of T cell responses to AZD1222 COVID-19 vaccine. Some clones are missing from TCRdb's copy, which holds only in-frame ones; the method was immunoSEQ multiplex PCR. The table shows over 150,000 clones, with around 88% occurring only once. The sample was peripheral blood, taken on day 0 of AZD1222 vaccination. These receptor sequences come from an adult in good health.

Turning to this clone: An end of the junction does not agree with germline; a read error may underlie this. The J gene is TRBJ2-2, the V gene TRBV7-7, with D perhaps TRBD1 or TRBD2 (5 bases each). CDR1 SSHAT and CDR2 FNYEAQ come from the germline V gene (reference sequence). This CDR3 is built from 15 residues. The CDR3 spells CASSLAKGSTGELFF. CDR3 bases: TGTGCTAGCAGCTTAGCGAAGGGGTCCACCGGGGAGCTGTTTTTT.

The chain links TRBV27 to TRBJ2-4; no reliable D call. CDR1 is MNHEY and CDR2 is SMNVEV in the germline V gene (reference sequence). The CDR3 spans 18 residues. Trimming cost V 2 bases and J 0 bases, with 17 bases left between them. CDR3 nucleotide sequence: TGTGCCAGCAGTTTAGCCCCCAATTTGGTGGTAGCCAAAAACATTCAGTACTTC. The encoded protein is CASSLAPNLVVAKNIQYF.

The V call is TRBV2, the J call TRBJ1-5; D unclear. Trimming pared 7 bases from V and 6 bases from J, leaving 10 bases between. Germline values: CDR1 SNHLY, CDR2 FYNNEI. This CDR3 region has 12 residues. The CDR3 sequence: CASNGEGQPQHF. In nucleotides, the CDR3 is TGTGCCAGCAATGGGGAGGGTCAGCCCCAGCATTTT. The whole variable domain, remainder taken from reference TRBV2 and TRBJ1-5, is EPEVTQTPSHQVTQMGQEVILRCVPISNHLYFYWYRQILGQKVEFLVSFYNNEISEKSEIFDDQFSVERPDGSNFTLKIRSTKLEDSAMYFCASNGEGQPQHFGDGTRLSIL.

The chain uses TRBV9 and TRBJ2-2; 11 bases agree with TRBD1. In germline, CDR1 is SGDLS, CDR2 YYNGEE. The J segment lost 4 bases and the V segment lost 0 bases, leaving 2 bases of the junction unmatched. The CDR3 runs 16 residues. The CDR3 region has the DNA TGTGCCAGCAGCGTAGAGGGGACAGGGGGCACCGGGGAGCTGTTTTTT. Translating gives CASSVEGTGGTGELFF.

The chain uses TRBV5-1 and TRBJ2-7; 7 bases match TRBD1. Germline V gene sequence: CDR1 SGHRS, CDR2 YFSETQ. The CDR3 runs 14 residues. V gave up 4 bases and J gave up 1 base; unmatched junction bases: 5. The CDR3 sequence is CASSPPGGSYEQYF. DNA for the CDR3: TGCGCCAGCAGCCCGCCAGGGGGATCCTACGAGCAGTACTTC.

This clone was detected a few times. The chain couples TRBV7-3 to TRBJ2-7; maybe TRBD2 (5 bases). Deletions cut 4 bases from V and 6 bases from J, with 13 bases between. Germline V lookup: CDR1 SGHTA, CDR2 FQGTGA. The CDR3 totals 13 residues. The CDR3 protein is CASSSLVGGEQYF. In DNA, the CDR3 is TGTGCCAGCAGCTCCCTCGTCGGAGGCGAGCAGTACTTC.

The V and J genes are TRBV9 and TRBJ1-1; D is perhaps TRBD1 (6 bases). CDR3 length: 14 amino acids. In germline, CDR1 is SGDLS, CDR2 YYNGEE. Between the trimmed V and J ends, which lost 0 bases and 5 bases, there was a span of 11 bases. The CDR3 loop reads CASSVAGAETEAFF. The CDR3 DNA is TGTGCCAGCAGCGTAGCGGGGGCGGAAACTGAAGCTTTCTTT.

The chain is built from TRBV11-2 and TRBJ2-5, with 11 bases that match TRBD1. The CDR3 extends over 14 amino acids. CDR1 SGHAT and CDR2 FQNNGV come from the germline V gene. With V trimmed by 4 bases and J by 9 bases, 7 bases remained unmatched. The CDR3 reads CASSSGQGVLPQYF. The CDR3 nucleotides are TGTGCCAGCAGCTCGGGACAGGGGGTACTCCCCCAGTACTTC. Using reference TRBV11-2 and TRBJ2-5 for the parts outside the CDR3, the full variable domain is EAGVAQSPRYKIIEKRQSVAFWCNPISGHATLYWYQQILGQGPKLLIQFQNNGVVDDSQLPKDRFSAERLKGVDSTLKIQPAKLEDSAVYLCASSSGQGVLPQYFGPGTRLLVL.

The genes are TRBV28 and TRBJ2-7; the D gene is possibly TRBD1 (7 bases). The CDR3 sequence is 14 residues long. Looked up from germline, CDR1 is MDHEN and CDR2 is SYDVKM. With 7 bases removed from V and 3 bases from J, the gap between germline ends came to 16 bases. CDR3 sequence: CASKPPGGGYEQYF. As DNA, the CDR3 is TGTGCCAGCAAACCTCCAGGGGGAGGCTACGAGCAGTACTTC. Based on the CDR3 plus reference TRBV28 and TRBJ2-7, the full variable domain is DVKVTQSSRYLVKRTGEKVFLECVQDMDHENMFWYRQDPGLGLRLIYFSYDVKMKEKGDIPEGYSVSREKKERFSLILESASTNQTSMYLCASKPPGGGYEQYFGPGTRLTVT.

V usage is TRBV5-4 and J usage is TRBJ2-7, with TRBD1 matching 9 bases. The J segment lost 3 bases and the V segment lost 3 bases, leaving 7 bases of the junction unmatched. Germline V lookup: CDR1 SGHNT, CDR2 YYREEE (reference sequence). CDR3 size: 15 residues. CDR3 sequence reads: CASSSRDRALYEQYF. Here the CDR3 DNA reads TGTGCCAGCAGCTCCCGGGACAGGGCCCTCTACGAGCAGTACTTC.

The chain uses TRBV11-3 and TRBJ2-7; D tentatively reads TRBD1 or TRBD2 (5 bases each). V was shortened by 1 base and J by 9 bases, with 10 bases between the two germline ends. Germline V gives CDR1 SGHNT, CDR2 YENEEA. This CDR3 region has 12 residues. CDR3 loop: CASSLGPGRQYF. The DNA of the CDR3 is TGTGCCAGCAGCTTAGGGCCGGGGCGGCAGTACTTC.

The chain carries TRBV7-9 and TRBJ2-5; D may match TRBD1 or TRBD2 (5 bases each). V shed 5 bases and J shed 3 bases, with 13 bases lying between them. The CDR3 runs to 14 residues. CDR1 is SEHNR, CDR2 FQNEAQ, per germline (reference sequence). The chain's CDR3 is CASSPRGREETQYF. CDR3 nucleotides: TGTGCCAGCAGCCCCCGGGGCAGGGAAGAGACCCAGTACTTC.

This clone was counted only a few times. V usage is TRBV29-1 and J usage is TRBJ2-1, with D perhaps matching TRBD1 or TRBD2 (5 bases each). The ends were cut back, 8 bases at V and 4 bases at J, with 12 bases in the middle. CDR1 is SQVTM and CDR2 is ANQGSEA in the germline V gene. This CDR3 has 12 residues. In DNA, the CDR3 is TGCAGCCTGGGGGTCGGGTACAATGAGCAGTTCTTC. It encodes CSLGVGYNEQFF.

This clone was counted a single time. V usage is TRBV25-1 and J usage is TRBJ2-7; tentatively, D is TRBD1 (6 bases). The CDR3 contains 14 residues. Germline values: CDR1 MGHDK, CDR2 SYGVNS. V was clipped by 5 bases and J by 0 bases, with 11 bases between them. CDR3 in DNA: TGTGCCAGCAGTATAACAGGGAGCTCCTACGAGCAGTACTTC. The encoded protein is CASSITGSSYEQYF.

This chain uses TRBV19 with TRBJ1-3; a weak D match, TRBD1 (6 bases). With 8 bases removed from V and 3 bases from J, the gap between germline ends came to 17 bases. In germline, CDR1 is LNHDA, CDR2 SQIVND (reference sequence). This CDR3 contains 15 residues. The CDR3 spells CASGDPGHGGNTIYF. The CDR3 DNA reads as TGTGCCAGTGGGGACCCGGGACACGGTGGAAACACCATATATTTT.

The J gene is TRBJ1-2, the V gene TRBV5-6; D perhaps matches TRBD1 (5 bases). The germline V gene encodes CDR1 SGHDT and CDR2 YYEEEE. CDR3 length: 16 residues. V was trimmed by 1 base and J by 3 bases, leaving 16 bases between them. The CDR3 nucleotides are TGTGCCAGCAGCTTGATTCGACAGTCGGGCCACTATGGCTACACCTTC. This translates into CASSLIRQSGHYGYTF.

V usage is TRBV18 and J usage is TRBJ1-2; D gene uncertain. Germline V gene sequence: CDR1 KGHSH, CDR2 LQKENI. The CDR3 extends over 12 amino acids. V was clipped by 3 bases and J by 7 bases, with 9 bases between them. The CDR3 bases are TGTGCCAGCTCACCGGGCCCGTCTGGCTACACCTTC. It specifies CASSPGPSGYTF.

The V gene is TRBV6-5, the J gene TRBJ1-5, with D unclear. The V and J ends lost 8 bases and 0 bases respectively, with 11 bases between them. The CDR3 runs 14 residues. Germline assignment: CDR1 MNHEY and CDR2 SVGAGI. This chain's CDR3 is CASGLDYSNQPQHF. CDR3 nucleotide sequence: TGTGCCAGCGGTCTCGATTATAGCAATCAGCCCCAGCATTTT.